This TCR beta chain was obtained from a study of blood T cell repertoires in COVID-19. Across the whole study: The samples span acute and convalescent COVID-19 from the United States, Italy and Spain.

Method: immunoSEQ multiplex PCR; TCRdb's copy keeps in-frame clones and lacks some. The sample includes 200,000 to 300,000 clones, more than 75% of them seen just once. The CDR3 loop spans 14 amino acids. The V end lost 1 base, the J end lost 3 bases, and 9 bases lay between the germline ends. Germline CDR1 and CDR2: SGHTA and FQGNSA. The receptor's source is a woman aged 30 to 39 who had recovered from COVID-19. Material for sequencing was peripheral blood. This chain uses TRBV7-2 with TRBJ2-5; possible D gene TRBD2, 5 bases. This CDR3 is CASSLDVAKETQYF. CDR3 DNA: TGTGCCAGCAGCTTAGACGTAGCGAAAGAGACCCAGTACTTC.